Presented here are 16 T cell receptor beta chains from one specimen sequenced in a study of blood T cell repertoires in COVID-19. Sequencing was performed with immunoSEQ multiplex PCR; in TCRdb, only in-frame clones are kept and a portion is missing. Among 190,000 or so clones listed, 70% to 85% were seen once. Sequencing input: peripheral blood. The receptors derive from a man aged 50 or older who had recovered from COVID-19.

The chain recombines TRBV2 with TRBJ2-5, with a weak D call TRBD1 (6 bases). V lost 7 bases and J lost 4, with 13 bases in between. This CDR3 spans 13 amino acids. CDR1 is SNHLY, CDR2 FYNNEI, per germline. In nucleotides, the CDR3 is TGTGCCAGCACCCGGGACATAGGAGAGACCCAGTACTTC. This sequence encodes CASTRDIGETQYF.

The CDR3 is CASSQGQHTEAFF. The CDR3 DNA sequence: TGTGCCAGCAGCCAAGGACAGCACACTGAAGCTTTCTTT. The chain carries TRBV7-3 and TRBJ1-1; weak D call: TRBD1 (6 bases). The CDR3 runs to 13 residues. In germline, CDR1 is SGHTA, CDR2 FQGTGA. The V gene lost 5 bases and the J gene lost 3 bases, with 10 bases spanning the gap.

This clone was recorded only once. This chain links TRBV19 with TRBJ2-5; a possible D gene is TRBD1 (5 bases). Germline assignment: CDR1 LNHDA and CDR2 SQIVND (reference sequence). V was clipped by 3 bases and J by 5 bases, with 19 bases between them. The CDR3 runs 16 residues. CDR3 nucleotide sequence: TGTGCCAGTAGTATCACTCACCAGGGCGGAAGGGAGACCCAGTACTTC. This codes for CASSITHQGGRETQYF.

The V gene is TRBV7-9, the J gene TRBJ2-7; maybe TRBD2 (6 bases). Per germline, CDR1 SEHNR and CDR2 FQNEAQ (reference sequence). Trimming removed 4 bases at V and 2 bases at J, with 15 bases between. The CDR3 is 15 residues long. This CDR3 is CASSWGLGVTYEQYF. The CDR3 coding sequence is TGTGCCAGCAGCTGGGGACTGGGAGTAACCTACGAGCAGTACTTC.

This clone is a singleton in its sample. A read error may account for a junction end that differs from germline. V usage is TRBV7-2 and J usage is TRBJ2-1, with D perhaps TRBD2 (6 bases). The germline V gene encodes CDR1 SGHTA and CDR2 FQGNSA. The CDR3 sequence is 12 residues long. This CDR3 reads CASSATSPGVVF. The CDR3 DNA sequence: TGTGCCAGCAGCGCGACTAGTCCGGGGGTTGTCTTC.

The J gene is TRBJ2-5, the V gene TRBV5-1, with TRBD2 matching 10 bases. This CDR3 spans 16 amino acids. Germline trimming cut 4 bases from V and 3 bases from J; bases unmatched to any gene: 9. Germline lookup yields CDR1 SGHRS and CDR2 YFSETQ. The CDR3 coding sequence is TGCGCCAGCAGCCCCGGCCTAGCGGGAGTTAAAGAGACCCAGTACTTC. Protein: CASSPGLAGVKETQYF.

The genes are TRBV5-1 and TRBJ1-3, with D uncertain. Trimming left V 0 bases short and J 3 bases short, with 10 bases between. The CDR3 is made up of 15 amino acids. Germline lookup yields CDR1 SGHRS and CDR2 YFSETQ. CDR3: CASSLAGSFGNTIYF. CDR3 in DNA: TGCGCCAGCAGCTTGGCCGGGAGTTTTGGAAACACCATATATTTT.

This sequence joins TRBV6-2 or TRBV6-3 and TRBJ2-1; a possible D gene is TRBD1 (6 bases). Trimming took 2 bases from V and 4 from J, leaving 18 bases between them. This CDR3 is built from 17 residues. Germline V lookup: CDR1 MNHEY, CDR2 SVGEGT. The CDR3 DNA is TGTGCCAGCAGTTACCCCTCGACAGGACCGCGGTACAATGAGCAGTTCTTC. This encodes CASSYPSTGPRYNEQFF.

This clone appeared a few times. The chain has TRBV4-1 and TRBJ2-7, with D possibly being TRBD2 (5 bases). Germline CDR1 is MGHRA and CDR2 is YSYEKL. The CDR3 consists of 14 residues. V was trimmed by 0 bases and J by 6 bases, leaving 12 bases between them. The CDR3 region has the DNA TGCGCCAGCAGCCAAGATGAGGGAGTACGCGAGCAGTACTTC. Translating it yields CASSQDEGVREQYF.

This chain connects TRBV7-8 to TRBJ2-2; the match to TRBD2 covers 10 bases. The CDR3 extends over 15 amino acids. Germline V gene lookup returns CDR1 SGHVS and CDR2 FQNEAQ. V trimming: 10 bases; J trimming: 0 bases; junction bases outside the gene matches: 5. Written as DNA, the CDR3 is TGTGCCATCCCTAGCGGGGGTACGAACACCGGGGAGCTGTTTTTT. The encoded protein is CAIPSGGTNTGELFF.

V is TRBV20-1 and J is TRBJ1-1; tentative D call: TRBD1 (5 bases). The CDR3 length is 11 residues. Germline CDR1 is DFQATT and CDR2 is SNEGSKA (reference sequence). V shed 5 bases and J shed 11 bases, with 15 bases lying between them. The CDR3 DNA reads as TGCAGTGCTCAAGACCAGGGTGTCGCTTTCTTT. Protein: CSAQDQGVAFF.

The gene calls are TRBV5-6 and TRBJ2-1; TRBD2 is a possible D gene (5 bases). Trimming cost V 4 bases and J 3 bases, with 26 bases left between them. CDR1 SGHDT and CDR2 YYEEEE come from the germline V gene. The CDR3 spans 19 residues. The CDR3 DNA follows: TGTGCCAGCAGCATGATTAGCGTCCCGTCACATAGCATCTACAATGAGCAGTTCTTC. Residues: CASSMISVPSHSIYNEQFF.

The J gene is TRBJ1-1, the V gene TRBV19, with D possibly TRBD1 on 6 matching bases. With 6 bases removed from V and 2 bases from J, the gap between germline ends came to 13 bases. The CDR3 is 14 amino acids. Germline CDR1 and CDR2: LNHDA and SQIVND (reference sequence). The CDR3 region is CASRSLDSNTEAFF. As DNA, the CDR3 is TGTGCCAGTAGGAGCCTGGACAGTAACACTGAAGCTTTCTTT.

V usage is TRBV2 and J usage is TRBJ2-7; D not certain. The CDR3 length is 13 residues. Germline V gene data show CDR1 as SNHLY and CDR2 as FYNNEI. V lost 7 bases to trimming and J lost 2 bases, with 12 bases between them. CDR3: CASIMSQTYEQYF. In DNA, the CDR3 is TGTGCCAGCATCATGTCCCAGACCTACGAGCAGTACTTC.

The genes are TRBV7-9 and TRBJ2-1; 8 bases align to TRBD1. The CDR3 loop spans 14 amino acids. V shed 2 bases, J shed 7 bases, and the junction held 4 bases outside the gene matches. In germline, CDR1 is SEHNR, CDR2 FQNEAQ (reference sequence). CDR3 DNA sequence: TGTGCCAGCAGCTTAATTAGGACAGGGAATGAGCAGTTCTTC. As protein: CASSLIRTGNEQFF. Combining the CDR3 with reference TRBV7-9 and TRBJ2-1 gives the whole variable domain DTGVSQNPRHKITKRGQNVTFRCDPISEHNRLYWYRQTLGQGPEFLTYFQNEAQLEKSRLLSDRFSAERPKGSFSTLEIQRTEQGDSAMYLCASSLIRTGNEQFFGPGTRLTVL.

In this sample, this clone turned up once. CDR3 sequence reads: CASSSTRAEAFF. CDR3 DNA: TGTGCCAGCAGCTCAACTCGGGCTGAAGCTTTCTTT. V and J are TRBV5-4 and TRBJ1-1; D unclear. Germline V CDR1 and CDR2: SGHNT, YYREEE (reference sequence). This CDR3 has 12 amino acids. Trimming took 3 bases from V and 6 from J, leaving 9 bases between them. The whole variable domain, remainder taken from reference TRBV5-4 and TRBJ1-1, is ETGVTQSPTHLIKTRGQQVTLRCSSQSGHNTVSWYQQALGQGPQFIFQYYREEENGRGNFPPRFSGLQFPNYSSELNVNALELDDSALYLCASSSTRAEAFFGQGTRLTVV.